This entry features one T cell receptor (beta chain) sequence. This record comes from a study of control samples from healthy donors and cancer patients. The CDR3 is made up of 16 amino acids. Germline V gene lookup returns CDR1 LGHDT and CDR2 YNNKEL (reference sequence). Trimming cost V 4 bases and J 0 bases; bases outside gene matches: 6. Generated by immunoSEQ multiplex PCR, the TCRdb table keeps only in-frame clones and is missing some. The table records some 120,000 clones, 70% to 90% of them present only once. Sequencing used blood. The sequence was obtained from a man in his fifties or sixties in good health. This chain connects TRBV3-1 (or the pseudogene TRBV3-2) to TRBJ2-1; 7 nucleotides match TRBD2. DNA for the CDR3: TGTGCCAGCAGCCTCACCGGGAGGACCTCCTACAATGAGCAGTTCTTC. Residues: CASSLTGRTSYNEQFF.